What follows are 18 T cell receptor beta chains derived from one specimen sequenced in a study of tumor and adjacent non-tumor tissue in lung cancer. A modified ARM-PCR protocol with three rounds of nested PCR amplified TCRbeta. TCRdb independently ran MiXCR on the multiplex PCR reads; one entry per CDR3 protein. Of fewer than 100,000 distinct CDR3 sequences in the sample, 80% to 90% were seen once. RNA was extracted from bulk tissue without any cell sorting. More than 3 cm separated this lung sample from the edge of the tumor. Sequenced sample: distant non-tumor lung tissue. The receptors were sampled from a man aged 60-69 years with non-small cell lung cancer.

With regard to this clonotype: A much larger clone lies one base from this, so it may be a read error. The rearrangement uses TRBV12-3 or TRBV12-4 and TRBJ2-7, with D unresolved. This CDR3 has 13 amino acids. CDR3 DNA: TGTGCCATCAGTTCTCTCAACAGTTACGAGCAGTACTTC. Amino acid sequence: CAISSLNSYEQYF.

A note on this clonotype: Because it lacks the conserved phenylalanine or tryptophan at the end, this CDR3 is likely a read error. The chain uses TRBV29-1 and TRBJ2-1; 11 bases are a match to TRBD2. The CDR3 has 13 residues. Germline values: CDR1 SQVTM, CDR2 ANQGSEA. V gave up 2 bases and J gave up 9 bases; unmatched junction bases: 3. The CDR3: CSVETSGRGEQFI. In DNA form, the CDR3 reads TGCAGCGTTGAAACTAGCGGGAGAGGTGAGCAGTTCATC.

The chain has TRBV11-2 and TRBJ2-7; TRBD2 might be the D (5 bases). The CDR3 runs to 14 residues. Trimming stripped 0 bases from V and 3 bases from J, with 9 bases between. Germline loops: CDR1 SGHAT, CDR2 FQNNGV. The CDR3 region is CASSLEVGGYEQYF. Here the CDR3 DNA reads TGTGCCAGCAGCTTAGAAGTCGGAGGCTACGAGCAGTACTTC.

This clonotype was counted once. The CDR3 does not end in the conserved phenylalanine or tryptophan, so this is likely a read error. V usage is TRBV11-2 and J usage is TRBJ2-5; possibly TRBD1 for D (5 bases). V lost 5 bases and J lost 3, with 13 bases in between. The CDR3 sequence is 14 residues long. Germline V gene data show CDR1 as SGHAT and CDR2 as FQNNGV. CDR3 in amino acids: CASSPTGGKETQYS. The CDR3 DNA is TGTGCCAGCAGCCCCACAGGTGGAAAAGAGACCCAGTACTCC.

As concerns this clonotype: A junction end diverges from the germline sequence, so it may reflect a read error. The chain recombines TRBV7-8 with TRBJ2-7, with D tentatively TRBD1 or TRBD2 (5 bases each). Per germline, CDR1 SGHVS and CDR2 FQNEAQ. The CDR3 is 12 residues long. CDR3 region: CVSSSGTDREYF. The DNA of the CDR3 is TGTGTCAGCAGCTCCGGGACGGATAGGGAGTACTTC.

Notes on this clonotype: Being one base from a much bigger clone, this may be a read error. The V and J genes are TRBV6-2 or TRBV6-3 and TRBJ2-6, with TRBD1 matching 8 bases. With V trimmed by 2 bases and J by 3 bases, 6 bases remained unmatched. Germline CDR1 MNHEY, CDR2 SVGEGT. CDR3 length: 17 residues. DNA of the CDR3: TGTGCCAGCAGTTACGTCAGGGGGCATTTTGGGGCCAACGTCCTGACTTTC. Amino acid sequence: CASSYVRGHFGANVLTF.

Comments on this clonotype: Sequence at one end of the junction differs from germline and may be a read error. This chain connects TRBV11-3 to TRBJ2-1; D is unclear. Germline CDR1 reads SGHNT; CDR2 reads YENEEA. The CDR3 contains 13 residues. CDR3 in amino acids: CASGLGQAVEQCF. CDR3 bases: TGTGCCAGCGGTTTAGGTCAGGCGGTCGAGCAGTGCTTC.

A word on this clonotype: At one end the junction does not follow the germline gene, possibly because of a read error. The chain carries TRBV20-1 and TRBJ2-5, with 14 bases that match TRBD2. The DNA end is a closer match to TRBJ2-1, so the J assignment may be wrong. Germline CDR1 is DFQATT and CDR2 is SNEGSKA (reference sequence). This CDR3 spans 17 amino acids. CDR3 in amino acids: CSARDRETSGGALPQFF. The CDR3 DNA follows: TGCAGTGCCAGAGATCGGGAGACTAGCGGGGGGGCGCTTCCCCAGTTCTTC.

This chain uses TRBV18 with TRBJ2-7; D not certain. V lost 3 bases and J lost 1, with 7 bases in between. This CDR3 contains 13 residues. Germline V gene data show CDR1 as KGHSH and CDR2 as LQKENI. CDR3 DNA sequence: TGTGCCAGCTCACCGGAGTTTTCCTACGAGCAGTACTTC. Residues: CASSPEFSYEQYF.

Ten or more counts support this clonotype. The CDR3 region has the DNA TGCGCCAGCAGCCAAGAGGGGCTACTGAACACTGAAGCTTTCTTT. The encoded protein is CASSQEGLLNTEAFF. The chain combines TRBV4-3 with TRBJ1-1, with D possibly TRBD1 on 5 matching bases. Trimming shortened V by 0 bases and J by 0 bases, and 8 bases separated the two germline ends. Germline CDR1 reads LGHNA; CDR2 reads YSLEER. The CDR3 is made up of 15 amino acids.

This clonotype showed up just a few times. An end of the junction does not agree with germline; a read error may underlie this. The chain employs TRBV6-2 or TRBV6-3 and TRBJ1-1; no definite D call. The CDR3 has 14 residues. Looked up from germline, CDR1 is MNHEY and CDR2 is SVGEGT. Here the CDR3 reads CASSYPYWNTETFF. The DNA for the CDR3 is TGTGCTAGCAGTTACCCCTACTGGAACACTGAAACTTTCTTT.

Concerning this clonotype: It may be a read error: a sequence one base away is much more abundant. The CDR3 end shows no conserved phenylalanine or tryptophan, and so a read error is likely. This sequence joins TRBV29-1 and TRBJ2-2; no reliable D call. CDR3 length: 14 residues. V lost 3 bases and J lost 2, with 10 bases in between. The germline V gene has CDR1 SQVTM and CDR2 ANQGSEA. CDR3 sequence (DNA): TGCAGCGTTGACAGACAAAGAAACACCGGGGAGCTGTTTTCT. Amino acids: CSVDRQRNTGELFS.

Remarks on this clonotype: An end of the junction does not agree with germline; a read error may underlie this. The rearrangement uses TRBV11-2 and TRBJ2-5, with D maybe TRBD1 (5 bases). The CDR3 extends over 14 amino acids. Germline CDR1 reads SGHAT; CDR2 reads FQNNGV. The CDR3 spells CASSSGQVLDTRYF. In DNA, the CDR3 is TGTGCCAGCAGCTCCGGACAAGTTCTGGATACCCGGTACTTC.

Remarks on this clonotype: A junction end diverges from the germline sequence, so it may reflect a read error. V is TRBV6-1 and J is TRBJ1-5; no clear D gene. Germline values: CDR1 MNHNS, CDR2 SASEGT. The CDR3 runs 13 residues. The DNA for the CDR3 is TGTGTCAGCAGTGCTACACTTTATGAGTCCCAGCATTTT. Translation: CVSSATLYESQHF.

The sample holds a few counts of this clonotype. Here the CDR3 reads CAAKGDRGGSYEQYF. Written as DNA, the CDR3 is TGTGCCGCGAAGGGGGACAGGGGAGGCTCCTACGAGCAGTACTTC. The chain couples TRBV24-1 to TRBJ2-7, with 10 positions matching TRBD1. Germline V gene sequence: CDR1 KGHDR, CDR2 SFDVKD. The CDR3 extends over 15 amino acids. V gave up 12 bases and J gave up 0 bases; unmatched junction bases: 10.

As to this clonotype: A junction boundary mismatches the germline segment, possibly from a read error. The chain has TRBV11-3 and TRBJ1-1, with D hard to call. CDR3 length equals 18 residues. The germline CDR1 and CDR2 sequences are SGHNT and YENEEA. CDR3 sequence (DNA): TGTGCCAGCAGCTTAACGCCGAATCTGTATGATCGGAACGCTGAAGCTCTCTTT. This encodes CASSLTPNLYDRNAEALF. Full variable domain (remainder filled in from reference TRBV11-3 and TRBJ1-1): EAGVVQSPRYKIIEKKQPVAFWCNPISGHNTLYWYLQNLGQGPELLIRYENEEAVDDSQLPKDRFSAERLKGVDSTLKIQPAELGDSAVYLCASSLTPNLYDRNAEALFGQGTRLTVV.

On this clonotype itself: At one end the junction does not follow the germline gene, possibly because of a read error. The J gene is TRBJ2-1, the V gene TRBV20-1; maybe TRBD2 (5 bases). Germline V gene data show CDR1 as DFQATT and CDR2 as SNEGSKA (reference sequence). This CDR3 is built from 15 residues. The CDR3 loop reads CSARGLATSYNERFF. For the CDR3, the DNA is TGCAGTGCTAGAGGTCTAGCCACCTCCTACAATGAGCGGTTCTTC.

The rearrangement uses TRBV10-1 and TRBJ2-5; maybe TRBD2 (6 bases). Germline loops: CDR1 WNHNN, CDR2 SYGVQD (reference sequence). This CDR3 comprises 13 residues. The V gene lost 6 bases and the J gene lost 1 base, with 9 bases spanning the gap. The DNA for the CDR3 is TGCGCCAGCAGCCGGGACTTCCAAGAGACCCAGTACTTC. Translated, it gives CASSRDFQETQYF.